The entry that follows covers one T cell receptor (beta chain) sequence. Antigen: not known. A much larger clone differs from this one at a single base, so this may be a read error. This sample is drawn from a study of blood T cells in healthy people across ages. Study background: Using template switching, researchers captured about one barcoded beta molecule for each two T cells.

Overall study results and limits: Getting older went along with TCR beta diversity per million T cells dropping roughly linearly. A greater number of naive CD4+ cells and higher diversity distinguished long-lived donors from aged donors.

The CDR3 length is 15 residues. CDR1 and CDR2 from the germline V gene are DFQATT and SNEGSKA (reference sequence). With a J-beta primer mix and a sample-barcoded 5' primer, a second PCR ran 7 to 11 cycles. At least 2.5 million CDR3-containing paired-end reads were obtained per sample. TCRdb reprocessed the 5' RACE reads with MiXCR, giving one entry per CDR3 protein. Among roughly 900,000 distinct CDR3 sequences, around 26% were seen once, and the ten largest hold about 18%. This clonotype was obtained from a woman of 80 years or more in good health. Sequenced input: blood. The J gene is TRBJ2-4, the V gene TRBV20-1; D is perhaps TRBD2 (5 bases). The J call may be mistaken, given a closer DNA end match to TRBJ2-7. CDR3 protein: CSTRDQTSRRYEQYF. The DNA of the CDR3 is TGCAGTACTAGAGATCAGACTTCCCGACGCTACGAGCAGTACTTC.